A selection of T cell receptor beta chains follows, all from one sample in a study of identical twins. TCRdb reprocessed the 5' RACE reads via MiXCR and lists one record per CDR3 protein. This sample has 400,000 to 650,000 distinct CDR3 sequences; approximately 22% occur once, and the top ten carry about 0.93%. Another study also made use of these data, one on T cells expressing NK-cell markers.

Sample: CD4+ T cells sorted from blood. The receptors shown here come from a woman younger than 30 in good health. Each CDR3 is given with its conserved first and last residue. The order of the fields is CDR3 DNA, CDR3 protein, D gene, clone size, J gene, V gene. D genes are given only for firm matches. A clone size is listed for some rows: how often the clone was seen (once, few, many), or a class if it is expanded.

cdr3_nt: TGTGCCAGCAGCGCAGGAGAAGCCGCCACGCCCCAGCATTTT
cdr3_aa: CASSAGEAATPQHF
d_call: NA
clone_size: NA
j_call: TRBJ1-5
v_call: TRBV9

cdr3_nt: TGTGCCAGCAGCCAAACGGGAAGGAATAATTCACCCCTCCACTTT
cdr3_aa: CASSQTGRNNSPLHF
d_call: NA
clone_size: few
j_call: TRBJ1-6
v_call: TRBV3-1

cdr3_nt: TGCAGTGCGAGGGCGGACACCACCTACGAGCAGTACTTC
cdr3_aa: CSARADTTYEQYF
d_call: NA
clone_size: NA
j_call: TRBJ2-7
v_call: TRBV20-1

cdr3_nt: TGTGCCAGCTCTAGGAGGAGGGCTGAGAATCAGCCCCAGCATTTT
cdr3_aa: CASSRRRAENQPQHF
d_call: NA
clone_size: few
j_call: TRBJ1-5
v_call: TRBV12-3/TRBV12-4

cdr3_nt: TGTGCCAGCAGCTTGGCCCCTGGGCCTGGCTACACCTTC
cdr3_aa: CASSLAPGPGYTF
d_call: NA
clone_size: NA
j_call: TRBJ1-2
v_call: TRBV5-6

cdr3_nt: TGCAGTGCCCTTACACTAGCGGGAGCAGAGACCCAGTACTTC
cdr3_aa: CSALTLAGAETQYF
d_call: TRBD2
clone_size: few
j_call: TRBJ2-5
v_call: TRBV20-1

cdr3_nt: TGTGCCAGCAGTCCCGGACGGGCTAGCAATCAGCCCCAGCATTTT
cdr3_aa: CASSPGRASNQPQHF
d_call: NA
clone_size: NA
j_call: TRBJ1-5
v_call: TRBV27

cdr3_nt: TGTGCCAGCAGCTTGTATCAAGGGACAGGGACCAACAATGAGCAGTTCTTC
cdr3_aa: CASSLYQGTGTNNEQFF
d_call: TRBD1
clone_size: few
j_call: TRBJ2-1
v_call: TRBV5-5

cdr3_nt: TGTGCCAGCAGGCTGGGACAGGGGGATCAGCCCCAGCATTTT
cdr3_aa: CASRLGQGDQPQHF
d_call: TRBD1
clone_size: few
j_call: TRBJ1-5
v_call: TRBV6-1

cdr3_nt: TGTGCCAGCAGCCAAGATTCCGGAACGCGAGAGACCCAGTACTTC
cdr3_aa: CASSQDSGTRETQYF
d_call: NA
clone_size: NA
j_call: TRBJ2-5
v_call: TRBV14

cdr3_nt: TGTGCCAGCAGCCCCGGGGGGGCCGAAGAGACCCAGTACTTC
cdr3_aa: CASSPGGAEETQYF
d_call: TRBD2
clone_size: NA
j_call: TRBJ2-5
v_call: TRBV7-3